These 13 T cell receptor beta chains came from one sample sequenced in a study of control samples from healthy donors and cancer patients. Here immunoSEQ multiplex PCR was the method, and the copy in TCRdb shows in-frame clones only, minus some. The sample holds about 34,000 clones; around 83% are singletons and the top ten take 1.6%. Sequencing was carried out using PBMCs. The receptor source for this set is a woman between 35 and 50 years old with lung cancer.

The chain combines TRBV6-5 with TRBJ1-1, with unresolved D. V lost 7 bases and J 5 bases, leaving 14 bases between the germline ends. Germline loops: CDR1 MNHEY, CDR2 SVGAGI. This CDR3 has 13 amino acids. The CDR3 is CASKAALRTEAFF. The CDR3 DNA reads TGTGCCAGCAAAGCGGCTCTTAGAACTGAAGCTTTCTTT.

This clone was picked up a small number of times. This chain connects TRBV6-1 to TRBJ1-6; tentative D call: TRBD1 (6 bases). Trimming shortened V by 0 bases and J by 7 bases, and 13 bases separated the two germline ends. The germline V gene encodes CDR1 MNHNS and CDR2 SASEGT. The CDR3 extends over 16 amino acids. CDR3 region: CASSEAPGDGNSPLHF. The CDR3 bases are TGTGCCAGCAGTGAAGCACCAGGGGATGGCAATTCACCCCTCCACTTT.

This clone showed up just a few times. In DNA, the CDR3 is TGTGCCAGCAGGAGCGGGGGTTCACCCCTCCACTTT. This codes for CASRSGGSPLHF. The V gene is TRBV2, the J gene TRBJ1-6; D is possibly TRBD1 (5 bases). V was pared by 6 bases and J by 9 bases, with 9 bases between. Germline loops: CDR1 SNHLY, CDR2 FYNNEI. This CDR3 is 12 amino acids long. Supplemented by reference TRBV2 and TRBJ1-6, the full variable domain reads EPEVTQTPSHQVTQMGQEVILRCVPISNHLYFYWYRQILGQKVEFLVSFYNNEISEKSEIFDDQFSVERPDGSNFTLKIRSTKLEDSAMYFCASRSGGSPLHFGNGTRLTVT.

This clone has just a few counts. The chain joins TRBV7-8 to TRBJ2-5; D perhaps matches TRBD2 (5 bases). Between the trimmed V and J ends, which lost 2 bases and 7 bases, there was a span of 14 bases. The germline V gene encodes CDR1 SGHVS and CDR2 FQNEAQ. The CDR3 is 14 amino acids. Here the CDR3 reads CASSLTRLGRTQYF. The DNA for the CDR3 is TGTGCCAGCAGCTTAACGCGTTTAGGGAGGACCCAGTACTTC.

The V and J genes are TRBV11-3 and TRBJ1-1; no reliable D call. The germline V gene encodes CDR1 SGHNT and CDR2 YENEEA. Deletions cut 1 base from V and 0 bases from J, with 9 bases between. The CDR3 has 15 amino acids. The CDR3 is CASSLVAEMNTEAFF. CDR3 sequence (DNA): TGTGCCAGCAGCTTAGTAGCGGAAATGAACACTGAAGCTTTCTTT.

The J gene is TRBJ1-5, the V gene TRBV10-1; D not resolved. The CDR3 sequence is 12 residues long. Germline assignment: CDR1 WNHNN and CDR2 SYGVQD (reference sequence). Trimming shortened V by 8 bases and J by 4 bases, and 9 bases separated the two germline ends. The DNA for the CDR3 is TGCGCCAGCGCCCGGGCGAATCAGCCCCAGCATTTT. Amino acid sequence: CASARANQPQHF.

This clone was seen just once. The chain is built from TRBV5-6 and TRBJ1-2; 7 nucleotides match TRBD1. The CDR3 contains 15 residues. The ends lost 2 bases at V and 5 bases at J; junction bases unmatched: 9. CDR1 and CDR2 (germline): SGHDT, YYEEEE. Here the CDR3 reads CASSFMQAGGYGYTF. CDR3 nucleotides: TGTGCCAGCAGCTTCATGCAAGCAGGGGGGTATGGCTACACCTTC.

The V and J genes are TRBV19 and TRBJ2-1; TRBD2 matches at 15 bases. Germline loops: CDR1 LNHDA, CDR2 SQIVND (reference sequence). The CDR3 has 17 amino acids. Trimming at V came to 7 bases and at J to 6 bases, leaving 10 bases not matched to a gene. CDR3 in DNA: TGTGCCAGTACCCCTTCAAGGACTAGCGGGGGGGCCAATGAGCAGTTCTTC. Amino acids: CASTPSRTSGGANEQFF.

The CDR3: CAWSVQKNTEAFF. The DNA for the CDR3 is TGTGCCTGGAGTGTGCAGAAGAACACTGAAGCTTTCTTT. V and J are TRBV30 and TRBJ1-1, with no clear D. The germline V and J ends were trimmed by 0 bases and 1 base, with 6 bases remaining between them. CDR3 length: 13 residues. CDR1 and CDR2 from the germline V gene are GTSNPN and SVGIG (reference sequence).

V is TRBV5-4 and J is TRBJ2-5, with D perhaps matching TRBD1 (5 bases). The CDR3 runs to 15 residues. The germline V gene encodes CDR1 SGHNT and CDR2 YYREEE (reference sequence). V lost 1 base to trimming and J lost 4 bases, with 14 bases between them. The CDR3 nucleotides are TGTGCCAGCAGCTTGAGCCCGCAGGGCCGAGAGACCCAGTACTTC. Amino acids: CASSLSPQGRETQYF.

The CDR3 DNA reads as TGTGCCAGCAGCCCGGTGGGGACAGACCTCTACGAGCAGTACTTC. Encoded protein: CASSPVGTDLYEQYF. The chain joins TRBV5-5 to TRBJ2-7; TRBD1 matches 7 bases. Trimming at V came to 4 bases and at J to 3 bases, leaving 10 bases not matched to a gene. CDR1 is SGHKS, CDR2 YYEKEE, per germline (reference sequence). The CDR3 has 15 residues.

The rearrangement uses TRBV7-2 and TRBJ2-4; 9 bases align to TRBD2. Germline V gives CDR1 SGHTA, CDR2 FQGNSA. The CDR3 has 15 amino acids. The V segment lost 2 bases and the J segment 3 bases; nucleotides outside the gene matches: 2. The CDR3 protein is CASSLIAGDKNIQYF. CDR3 nucleotides: TGTGCCAGCAGCTTAATAGCGGGGGACAAAAACATTCAGTACTTC.

This chain joins TRBV30 and TRBJ1-5; weak D call: TRBD1 (5 bases). The CDR3 loop spans 13 amino acids. The germline V gene has CDR1 GTSNPN and CDR2 SVGIG (reference sequence). The germline V and J ends were trimmed by 4 bases and 2 bases, with 9 bases remaining between them. CDR3 sequence (DNA): TGTGCCTGGAACGAAGGGGGCAATCAGCCCCAGCATTTT. Translation gives CAWNEGGNQPQHF.